The 16 T cell receptor beta chains presented below share a single source sample, sequenced in a study of shared clonotypes between healthy human individuals. Here immunoSEQ multiplex PCR was the method, and the copy in TCRdb shows in-frame clones only, minus some. The repertoire has millions of clones, about 95% of them found once; the top ten carry 0.85% to 1.2%. CD45RO negativity and positive selection for CCR7 defined naive CD8 cells, a population that excluded terminally differentiated effector memory CD45RA+ cells. Sequencing was performed on naive CD8+ T cells sorted from blood. These receptors were collected from a man younger than 35 in good health.

The V call is TRBV4-1, the J call TRBJ1-1; 7 nucleotides match TRBD1. The CDR3 has 15 amino acids. The V and J ends lost 1 base and 2 bases, in that order; junction bases with no gene match: 4. CDR1 and CDR2 from the germline V gene are MGHRA and YSYEKL. The CDR3 sequence is CASSQVYRGNTEAFF. CDR3 bases: TGCGCCAGCAGCCAAGTTTACAGGGGAAACACTGAAGCTTTCTTT.

The chain combines TRBV6-6 with TRBJ2-7; D is unresolved. Germline CDR1 MNHNY, CDR2 SVGAGI (reference sequence). V shed 6 bases and J shed 2 bases, with 8 bases lying between them. CDR3 size: 12 residues. The CDR3: CASSQFAYEQYF. The CDR3 DNA reads as TGTGCCAGCAGCCAGTTCGCCTACGAGCAGTACTTC.

The chain carries TRBV25-1 and TRBJ2-2; the match to TRBD1 covers 8 bases. CDR3 length: 16 residues. J gave up 7 bases and V 1 base, and 8 bases lay outside the gene matches. Germline CDR1 MGHDK, CDR2 SYGVNS. CDR3 nucleotide sequence: TGTGCCAGCAGTGAATTGGGGCAGGGGGCCGGCGGGGAGCTGTTTTTT. It is translated as CASSELGQGAGGELFF.

This chain joins TRBV27 and TRBJ2-7; 8 bases align to TRBD2. V gave up 6 bases and J gave up 5 bases; unmatched junction bases: 9. The CDR3 consists of 14 residues. Germline lookup yields CDR1 MNHEY and CDR2 SMNVEV (reference sequence). The CDR3 protein is CASRSGTRAHEQYF. The CDR3 bases are TGTGCCAGCAGATCCGGGACTAGAGCCCACGAGCAGTACTTC.

CDR3: CASVEGGWATDTQYF. The CDR3 DNA is TGTGCCAGCGTCGAAGGAGGGTGGGCCACAGATACGCAGTATTTT. V is TRBV7-2 and J is TRBJ2-3; perhaps TRBD2 as D (6 bases). The CDR3 covers 15 residues. Germline V gene data show CDR1 as SGHTA and CDR2 as FQGNSA. Trimming took off 8 bases at V and 2 bases at J, with 17 bases between the two ends.

This clone was seen once. The J gene is TRBJ1-1, the V gene TRBV18; no clear D. The CDR3 covers 16 residues. V was cut by 4 bases and J by 1 base, with 16 bases left in between. The germline CDR1 and CDR2 sequences are KGHSH and LQKENI. The CDR3 DNA sequence: TGTGCCAGCTCACAGAACCCCTACACTGAGAACACTGAAGCTTTCTTT. Its protein is CASSQNPYTENTEAFF.

This chain joins TRBV29-1 and TRBJ1-1, with D possibly TRBD1 on 5 matching bases. Trimming pared 3 bases from V and 2 bases from J, leaving 16 bases between. In germline, CDR1 is SQVTM, CDR2 ANQGSEA. There are 15 residues in the CDR3. CDR3 loop: CSVESSGGGNTEAFF. CDR3 nucleotides: TGCAGCGTTGAGTCTTCCGGCGGGGGTAACACTGAAGCTTTCTTT.

The J gene is TRBJ2-7, the V gene TRBV11-2; possible D gene TRBD2, 6 bases. V was clipped by 0 bases and J by 3 bases, with 12 bases between them. CDR1 is SGHAT, CDR2 FQNNGV, per germline. This CDR3 contains 15 residues. The CDR3 loop is CASSLDPLGGYEQYF. In nucleotides, the CDR3 is TGTGCCAGCAGCTTAGATCCGTTGGGGGGCTACGAGCAGTACTTC.

This clone was observed a handful of times. The rearrangement uses TRBV2 and TRBJ1-1; the D gene is possibly TRBD1 (5 bases). With 5 bases removed from V and 3 bases from J, the gap between germline ends came to 10 bases. This CDR3 contains 13 residues. CDR1 and CDR2 from the germline V gene are SNHLY and FYNNEI. The CDR3 region is CASSPRDDTEAFF. In DNA form, the CDR3 reads TGTGCCAGCAGTCCCAGGGACGACACTGAAGCTTTCTTT.

Remarks on this clone: Within the sample, other DNA sequences also encode this same CDR3. This chain joins TRBV7-2 and TRBJ2-1; unclear D gene. The CDR3 loop spans 12 amino acids. V lost 1 base and J lost 6, with 4 bases in between. CDR1 and CDR2 from the germline V gene are SGHTA and FQGNSA. The CDR3: CASSLGANEQFF. CDR3 DNA sequence: TGTGCCAGCAGCTTAGGTGCCAATGAGCAGTTCTTC.

This rearrangement joins TRBV2 to TRBJ2-5, with 7 bases identical to TRBD1. The junction had 10 bases not matched to a gene; V was cut back by 7 bases and J by 2 bases. This CDR3 region has 15 residues. The germline gives CDR1 SNHLY, CDR2 FYNNEI. The CDR3 is CASMQRTGLQETQYF. CDR3 nucleotide sequence: TGTGCCAGCATGCAAAGGACAGGCTTGCAAGAGACCCAGTACTTC.

The gene calls are TRBV15 and TRBJ2-1; D is perhaps TRBD1 or TRBD2 (5 bases each). The CDR3 loop spans 13 amino acids. V lost 8 bases and J lost 6, with 14 bases in between. CDR1 is LNHNV and CDR2 is YYDKDF in the germline V gene (reference sequence). The CDR3 region is CATEGTQGNEQFF. The CDR3 region has the DNA TGTGCCACCGAGGGGACCCAGGGCAATGAGCAGTTCTTC.

The V gene is TRBV6-6, the J gene TRBJ2-7; D may correspond to TRBD1 or TRBD2 (5 bases each). This CDR3 contains 13 residues. Germline loops: CDR1 MNHNY, CDR2 SVGAGI (reference sequence). The V and J ends lost 6 bases and 3 bases respectively, with 12 bases between them. CDR3 amino acids: CASRLGEDYEQYF. The CDR3 bases are TGTGCCAGCAGGCTGGGGGAAGACTACGAGCAGTACTTC.

The chain links TRBV27 to TRBJ2-5; 7 positions match TRBD1. Germline V gene data show CDR1 as MNHEY and CDR2 as SMNVEV (reference sequence). J was trimmed by 5 bases and V by 5 bases; bases with no gene match: 8. There are 14 residues in the CDR3. CDR3 coding DNA: TGTGCCAGCAGTCCACAGACAGGGATCGAGACCCAGTACTTC. Its protein is CASSPQTGIETQYF.

This clone was seen a handful of times. The rearrangement links TRBV4-2 to TRBJ2-5; 7 bases line up with TRBD2. J was trimmed by 3 bases and V by 0 bases; bases with no gene match: 7. The germline V gene has CDR1 LGHNA and CDR2 YNFKEQ. The CDR3 is 16 residues long. CDR3 residues: CASSQDGDGGKETQYF. CDR3 DNA: TGTGCCAGCAGCCAAGATGGTGACGGGGGGAAAGAGACCCAGTACTTC.

The V gene is TRBV5-6, the J gene TRBJ2-7; D is perhaps TRBD1 (5 bases). There are 13 residues in the CDR3. Germline CDR1 SGHDT, CDR2 YYEEEE. With 4 bases removed from V and 5 bases from J, the gap between germline ends came to 13 bases. CDR3 in DNA: TGTGCCAGCAGCCTGACAGTTATCCACGAGCAGTACTTC. Residues: CASSLTVIHEQYF.